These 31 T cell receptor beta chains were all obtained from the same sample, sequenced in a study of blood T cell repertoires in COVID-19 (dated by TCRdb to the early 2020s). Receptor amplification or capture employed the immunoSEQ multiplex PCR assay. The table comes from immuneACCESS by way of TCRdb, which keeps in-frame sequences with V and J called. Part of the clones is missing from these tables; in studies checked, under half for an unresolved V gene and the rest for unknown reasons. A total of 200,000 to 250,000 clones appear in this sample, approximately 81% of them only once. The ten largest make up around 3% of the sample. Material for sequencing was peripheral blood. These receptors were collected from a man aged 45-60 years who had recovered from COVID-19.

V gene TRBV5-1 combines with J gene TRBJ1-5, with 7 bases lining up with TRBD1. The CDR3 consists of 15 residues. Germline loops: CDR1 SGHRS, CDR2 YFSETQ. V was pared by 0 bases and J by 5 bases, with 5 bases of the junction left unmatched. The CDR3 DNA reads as TGCGCCAGCAGCTTGGATTCAGGGGGGTATCAGCCCCAGCATTTT. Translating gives CASSLDSGGYQPQHF.

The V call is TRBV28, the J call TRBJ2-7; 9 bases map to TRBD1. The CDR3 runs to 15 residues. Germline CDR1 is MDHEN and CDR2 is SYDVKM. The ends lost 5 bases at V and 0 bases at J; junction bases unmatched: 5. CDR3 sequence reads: CASSGRDRASYEQYF. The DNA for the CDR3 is TGTGCCAGCAGTGGCCGGGACAGGGCCTCCTACGAGCAGTACTTC.

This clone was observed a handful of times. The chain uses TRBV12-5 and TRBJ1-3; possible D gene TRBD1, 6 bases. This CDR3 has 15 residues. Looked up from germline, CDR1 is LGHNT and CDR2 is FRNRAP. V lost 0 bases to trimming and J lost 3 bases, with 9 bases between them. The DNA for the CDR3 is TGTGCTAGTGGTTTGGTAAGGACAGATGGAAACACCATATATTTT. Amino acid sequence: CASGLVRTDGNTIYF.

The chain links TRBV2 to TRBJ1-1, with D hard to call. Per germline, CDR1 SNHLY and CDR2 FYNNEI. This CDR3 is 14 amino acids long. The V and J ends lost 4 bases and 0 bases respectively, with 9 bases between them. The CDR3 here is CASSVGGLNTEAFF. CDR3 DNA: TGTGCCAGCAGTGTGGGAGGATTGAACACTGAAGCTTTCTTT.

The CDR3 sequence: CASSPRETDTQYF. CDR3 nucleotides: TGTGCCAGCTCACCACGAGAAACAGATACGCAGTATTTT. The chain employs TRBV18 and TRBJ2-3, with D uncertain. V was shortened by 1 base and J by 3 bases, with 5 bases between the two germline ends. CDR3 length: 13 residues. Germline V gene lookup returns CDR1 KGHSH and CDR2 LQKENI.

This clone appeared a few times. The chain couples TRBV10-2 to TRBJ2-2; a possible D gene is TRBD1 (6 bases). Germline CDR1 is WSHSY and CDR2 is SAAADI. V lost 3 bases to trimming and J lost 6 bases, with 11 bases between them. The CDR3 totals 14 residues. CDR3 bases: TGCGCCAGCAGTGAAACAGGGCTAGCCGGGGAGCTGTTTTTT. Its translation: CASSETGLAGELFF.

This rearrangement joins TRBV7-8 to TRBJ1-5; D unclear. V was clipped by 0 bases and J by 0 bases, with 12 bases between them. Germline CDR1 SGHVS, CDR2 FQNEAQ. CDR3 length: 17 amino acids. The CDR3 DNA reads TGTGCCAGCAGCTTAGCGGCGGGGATCTATAGCAATCAGCCCCAGCATTTT. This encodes CASSLAAGIYSNQPQHF.

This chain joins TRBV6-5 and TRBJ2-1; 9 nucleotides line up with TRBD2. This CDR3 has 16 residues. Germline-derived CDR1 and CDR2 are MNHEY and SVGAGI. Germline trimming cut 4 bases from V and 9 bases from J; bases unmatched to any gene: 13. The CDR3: CASSSLGSGSKGEQFF. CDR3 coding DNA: TGTGCCAGCAGTTCCTTAGGTAGCGGGAGTAAGGGTGAGCAGTTCTTC.

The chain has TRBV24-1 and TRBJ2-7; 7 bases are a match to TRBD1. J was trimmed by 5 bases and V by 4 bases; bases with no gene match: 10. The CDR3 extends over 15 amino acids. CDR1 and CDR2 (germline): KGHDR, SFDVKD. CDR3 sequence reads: CATSDPPRGFHEQYF. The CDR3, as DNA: TGTGCCACCAGTGACCCCCCCAGGGGGTTCCACGAGCAGTACTTC.

The CDR3 spells CASSFSPTGDAAKNIQYF. For the CDR3, the DNA is TGTGCCAGCAGTTTCTCCCCCACAGGGGATGCGGCCAAAAACATTCAGTACTTC. This chain connects TRBV28 to TRBJ2-4; the match to TRBD1 covers 7 bases. Germline CDR1 reads MDHEN; CDR2 reads SYDVKM. The CDR3 has 18 residues. The V gene end was trimmed by 3 bases and the J gene end by 1 base; junction bases not matched to a gene: 12.

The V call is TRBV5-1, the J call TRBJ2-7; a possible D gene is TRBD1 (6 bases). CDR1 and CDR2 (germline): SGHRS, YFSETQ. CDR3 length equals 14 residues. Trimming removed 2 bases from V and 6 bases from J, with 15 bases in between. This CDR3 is CASSFGNREREQYF. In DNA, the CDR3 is TGCGCCAGCAGCTTTGGAAACAGGGAGCGCGAGCAGTACTTC.

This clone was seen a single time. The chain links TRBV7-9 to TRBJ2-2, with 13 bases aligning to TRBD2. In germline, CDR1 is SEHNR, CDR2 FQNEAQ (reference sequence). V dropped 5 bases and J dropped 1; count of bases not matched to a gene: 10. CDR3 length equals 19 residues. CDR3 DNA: TGTGCCAGCAGCGACCGAACCGGGACTAGCGGGATGAACACCGGGGAGCTGTTTTTT. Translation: CASSDRTGTSGMNTGELFF.

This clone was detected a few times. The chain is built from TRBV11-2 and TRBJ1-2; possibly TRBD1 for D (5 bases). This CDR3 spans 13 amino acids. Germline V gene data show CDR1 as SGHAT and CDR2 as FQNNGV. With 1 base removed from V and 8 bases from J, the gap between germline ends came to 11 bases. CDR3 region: CASSLARQSGYTF. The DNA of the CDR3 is TGTGCCAGCAGCTTAGCCCGACAGTCGGGCTACACCTTC. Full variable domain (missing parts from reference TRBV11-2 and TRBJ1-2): EAGVAQSPRYKIIEKRQSVAFWCNPISGHATLYWYQQILGQGPKLLIQFQNNGVVDDSQLPKDRFSAERLKGVDSTLKIQPAKLEDSAVYLCASSLARQSGYTFGSGTRLTVV.

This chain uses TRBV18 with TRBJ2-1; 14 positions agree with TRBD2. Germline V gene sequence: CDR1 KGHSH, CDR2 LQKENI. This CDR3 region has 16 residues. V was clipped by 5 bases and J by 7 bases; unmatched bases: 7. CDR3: CASSWRLAGGVNEQFF. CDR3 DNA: TGTGCCAGCTCATGGCGACTAGCGGGAGGGGTTAATGAGCAGTTCTTC. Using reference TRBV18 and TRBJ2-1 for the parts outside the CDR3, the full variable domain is NAGVMQNPRHLVRRRGQEARLRCSPMKGHSHVYWYRQLPEEGLKFMVYLQKENIIDESGMPKERFSAEFPKEGPSILRIQQVVRGDSAAYFCASSWRLAGGVNEQFFGPGTRLTVL.

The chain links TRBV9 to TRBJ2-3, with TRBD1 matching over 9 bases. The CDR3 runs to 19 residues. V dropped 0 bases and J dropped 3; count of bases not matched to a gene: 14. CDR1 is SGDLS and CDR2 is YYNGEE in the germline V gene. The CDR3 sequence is CASSVGLGDGTGKTDTQYF. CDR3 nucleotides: TGTGCCAGCAGCGTAGGCTTAGGTGATGGGACAGGGAAAACAGATACGCAGTATTTT.

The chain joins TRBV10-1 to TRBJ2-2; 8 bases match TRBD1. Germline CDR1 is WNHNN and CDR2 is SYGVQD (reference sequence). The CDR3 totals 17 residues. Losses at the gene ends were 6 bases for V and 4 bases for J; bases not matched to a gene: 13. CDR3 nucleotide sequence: TGCGCCAGCAGCGATAAGGACAGGGCGGCTTCCACCGGGGAGCTGTTTTTT. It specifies CASSDKDRAASTGELFF.

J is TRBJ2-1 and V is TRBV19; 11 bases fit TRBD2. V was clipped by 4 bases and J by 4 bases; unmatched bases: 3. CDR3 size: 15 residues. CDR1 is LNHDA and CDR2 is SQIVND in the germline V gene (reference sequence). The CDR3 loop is CASSTRLAGYNEQFF. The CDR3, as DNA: TGTGCCAGTAGTACCCGACTAGCGGGGTACAATGAGCAGTTCTTC.

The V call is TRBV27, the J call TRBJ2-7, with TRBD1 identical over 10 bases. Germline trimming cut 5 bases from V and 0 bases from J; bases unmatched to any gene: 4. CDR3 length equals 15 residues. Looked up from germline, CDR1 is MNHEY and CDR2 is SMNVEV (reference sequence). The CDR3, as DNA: TGTGCCAGCAGTACTCGGACAGGGGGCTCCTACGAGCAGTACTTC. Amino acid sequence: CASSTRTGGSYEQYF.

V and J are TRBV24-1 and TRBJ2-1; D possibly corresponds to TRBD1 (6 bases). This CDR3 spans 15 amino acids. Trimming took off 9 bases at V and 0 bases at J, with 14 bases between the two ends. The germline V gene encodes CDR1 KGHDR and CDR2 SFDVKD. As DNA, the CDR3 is TGTGCCACCGGACAGATTTCGAGCTCCTACAATGAGCAGTTCTTC. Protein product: CATGQISSSYNEQFF.

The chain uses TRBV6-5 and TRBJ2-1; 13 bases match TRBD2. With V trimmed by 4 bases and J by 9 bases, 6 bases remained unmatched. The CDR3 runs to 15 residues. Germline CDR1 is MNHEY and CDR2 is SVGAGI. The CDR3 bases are TGTGCCAGCAGTTCCGGACTAGCGGGAGACGGTGAGCAGTTCTTC. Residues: CASSSGLAGDGEQFF.

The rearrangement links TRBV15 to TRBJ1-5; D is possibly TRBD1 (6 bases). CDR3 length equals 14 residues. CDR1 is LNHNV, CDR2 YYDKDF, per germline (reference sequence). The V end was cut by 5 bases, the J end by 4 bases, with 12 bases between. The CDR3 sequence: CATSLGQRNQPQHF. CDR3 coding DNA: TGTGCCACCAGCCTCGGACAGAGAAATCAGCCCCAGCATTTT.

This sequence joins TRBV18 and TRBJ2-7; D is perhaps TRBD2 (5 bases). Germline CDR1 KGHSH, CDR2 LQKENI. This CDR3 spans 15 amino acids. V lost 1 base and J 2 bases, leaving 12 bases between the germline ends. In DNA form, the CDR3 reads TGTGCCAGCTCACCACGGGTAGGGAGTACCTACGAGCAGTACTTC. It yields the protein CASSPRVGSTYEQYF. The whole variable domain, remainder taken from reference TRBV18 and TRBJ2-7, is NAGVMQNPRHLVRRRGQEARLRCSPMKGHSHVYWYRQLPEEGLKFMVYLQKENIIDESGMPKERFSAEFPKEGPSILRIQQVVRGDSAAYFCASSPRVGSTYEQYFGPGTRLTVT.

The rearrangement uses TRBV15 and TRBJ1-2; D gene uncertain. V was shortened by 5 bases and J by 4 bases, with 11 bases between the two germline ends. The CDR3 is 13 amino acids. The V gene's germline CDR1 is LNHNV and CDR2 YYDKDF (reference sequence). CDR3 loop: CATSSRRGYGYTF. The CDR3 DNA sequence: TGTGCCACCAGCTCCCGGCGCGGCTATGGCTACACCTTC. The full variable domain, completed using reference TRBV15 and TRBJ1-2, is DAMVIQNPRYQVTQFGKPVTLSCSQTLNHNVMYWYQQKSSQAPKLLFHYYDKDFNNEADTPDNFQSRRPNTSFCFLDIRSPGLGDTAMYLCATSSRRGYGYTFGSGTRLTVV.

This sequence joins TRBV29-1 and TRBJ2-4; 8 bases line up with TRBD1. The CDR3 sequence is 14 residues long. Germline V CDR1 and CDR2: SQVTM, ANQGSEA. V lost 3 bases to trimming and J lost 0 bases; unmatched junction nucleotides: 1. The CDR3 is CSVDTGGAKNIQYF. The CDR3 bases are TGCAGCGTTGATACAGGGGGAGCCAAAAACATTCAGTACTTC.

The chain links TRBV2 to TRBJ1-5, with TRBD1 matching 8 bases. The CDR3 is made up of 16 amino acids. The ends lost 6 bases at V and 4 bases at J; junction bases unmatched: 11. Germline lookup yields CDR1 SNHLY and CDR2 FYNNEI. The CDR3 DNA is TGTGCCAGCAGAGGACAGGGAACCGGAGGTAATCAGCCCCAGCATTTT. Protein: CASRGQGTGGNQPQHF.

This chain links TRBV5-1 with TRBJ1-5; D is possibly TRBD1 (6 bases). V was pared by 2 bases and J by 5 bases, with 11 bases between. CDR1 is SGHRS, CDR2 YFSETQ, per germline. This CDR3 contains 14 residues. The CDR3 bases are TGCGCCAGCAGCTTAGGCAGGGGAGATCAGCCCCAGCATTTT. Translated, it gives CASSLGRGDQPQHF.

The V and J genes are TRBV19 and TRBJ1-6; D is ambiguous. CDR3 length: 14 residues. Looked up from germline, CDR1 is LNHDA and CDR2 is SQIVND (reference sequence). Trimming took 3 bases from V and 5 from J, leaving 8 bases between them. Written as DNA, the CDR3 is TGTGCCAGTAGTATCCCAGGAAATAATTCACCCCTCCACTTT. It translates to CASSIPGNNSPLHF. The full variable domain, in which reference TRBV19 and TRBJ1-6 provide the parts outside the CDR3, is DGGITQSPKYLFRKEGQNVTLSCEQNLNHDAMYWYRQDPGQGLRLIYYSQIVNDFQKGDIAEGYSVSREKKESFPLTVTSAQKNPTAFYLCASSIPGNNSPLHFGNGTRLTVT.

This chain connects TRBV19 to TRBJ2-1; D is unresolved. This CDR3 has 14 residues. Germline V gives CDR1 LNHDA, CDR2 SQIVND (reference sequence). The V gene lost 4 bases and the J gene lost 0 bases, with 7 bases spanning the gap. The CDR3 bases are TGTGCCAGTAGTAGAGCCCGCTCCTACAATGAGCAGTTCTTC. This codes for CASSRARSYNEQFF.

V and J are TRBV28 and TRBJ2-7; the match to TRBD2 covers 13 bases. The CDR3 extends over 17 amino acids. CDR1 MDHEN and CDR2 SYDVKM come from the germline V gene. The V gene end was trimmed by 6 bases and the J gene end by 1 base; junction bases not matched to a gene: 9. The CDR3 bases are TGTGCCAGCAGGTTAGGACTAGCGGGAGTCAGGTCCTACGAGCAGTACTTC. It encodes CASRLGLAGVRSYEQYF.

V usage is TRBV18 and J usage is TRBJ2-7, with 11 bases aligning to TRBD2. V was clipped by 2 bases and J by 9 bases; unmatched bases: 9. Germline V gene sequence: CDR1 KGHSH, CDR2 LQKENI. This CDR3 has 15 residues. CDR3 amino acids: CASSPNTGTSGMQYF. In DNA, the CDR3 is TGTGCCAGCTCACCAAATACCGGGACTAGCGGTATGCAGTACTTC.

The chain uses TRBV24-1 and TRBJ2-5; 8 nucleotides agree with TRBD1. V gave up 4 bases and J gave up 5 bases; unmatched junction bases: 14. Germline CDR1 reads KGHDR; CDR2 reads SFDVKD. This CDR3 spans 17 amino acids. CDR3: CATSDPSQDRVIETQYF. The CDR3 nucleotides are TGTGCCACCAGTGACCCCAGTCAGGACAGGGTGATCGAGACCCAGTACTTC.